The 27 T cell receptor beta chains below come from one sample, sequenced in a study of T cell repertoires in cytomegalovirus infection. MiXCR, applied by TCRdb to the reads, yields one record per CDR3 protein. The table has around 240,000 distinct CDR3 sequences, roughly 22% seen once. Sample: CD8+ T cells from PBMCs. Receptor source: a human donor in good health (CMV status not recorded). Some clones in this sample may be carry-over from other donors' samples.

This sequence joins TRBV15 and TRBJ2-1; D not certain. V was trimmed by 3 bases and J by 7 bases, leaving 16 bases between them. Per germline, CDR1 LNHNV and CDR2 YYDKDF (reference sequence). CDR3 length: 15 residues. The CDR3 sequence: CATSSTREAWNEQFF. CDR3 coding DNA: TGTGCCACCAGCAGTACCCGAGAGGCTTGGAATGAGCAGTTCTTC.

This clonotype was observed at least ten times. This chain joins TRBV7-4 and TRBJ2-1; a possible D gene is TRBD2 (6 bases). The CDR3 has 14 residues. Trimming took 5 bases from V and 4 from J, leaving 12 bases between them. CDR1 is SGHVT and CDR2 is SQSDAQ in the germline V gene. CDR3 sequence (DNA): TGTGCCAGCAGCCTGGAGGGGTCATACAATGAGCAGTTCTTC. Amino acid sequence: CASSLEGSYNEQFF.

This clonotype was seen many times. V and J are TRBV7-8 and TRBJ2-1; 8 nucleotides align to TRBD2. The CDR3 has 15 amino acids. With V trimmed by 2 bases and J by 6 bases, 6 bases remained unmatched. Germline lookup yields CDR1 SGHVS and CDR2 FQNEAQ. CDR3 sequence reads: CASSLRVSGANEQFF. The CDR3 nucleotides read TGTGCCAGCAGCTTAAGAGTTAGCGGGGCCAATGAGCAGTTCTTC.

A few counts support this clonotype. The chain is built from TRBV7-9 and TRBJ1-6, with 8 bases lining up with TRBD1. Germline V lookup: CDR1 SEHNR, CDR2 FQNEAQ (reference sequence). CDR3 length: 14 amino acids. The J segment lost 9 bases and the V segment lost 3 bases, leaving 4 bases of the junction unmatched. The chain's CDR3 is CASSFLTGVSPLHF. CDR3 sequence (DNA): TGTGCCAGCAGCTTCCTGACAGGGGTTTCACCCCTCCACTTT.

The V gene is TRBV28, the J gene TRBJ1-5, with D unresolved. V was clipped by 3 bases and J by 5 bases, with 11 bases between them. The germline gives CDR1 MDHEN, CDR2 SYDVKM. CDR3 length: 14 residues. This chain's CDR3 is CASSFFVDDQPQHF. CDR3 sequence (DNA): TGTGCCAGCAGTTTTTTTGTCGATGATCAGCCCCAGCATTTT.

This clonotype was counted a few times. The chain employs TRBV24-1 and TRBJ2-1; possibly TRBD1 for D (6 bases). The V end was cut by 4 bases, the J end by 0 bases, with 18 bases between. The germline V gene encodes CDR1 KGHDR and CDR2 SFDVKD. The CDR3 consists of 18 residues. The DNA of the CDR3 is TGTGCCACCAGTGACCCGAACAGGGCCGCTAGCTCCTACAATGAGCAGTTCTTC. Its translation is CATSDPNRAASSYNEQFF.

This rearrangement joins TRBV5-6 to TRBJ2-7; D call uncertain. The V end was cut by 2 bases, the J end by 3 bases, with 9 bases between. In germline, CDR1 is SGHDT, CDR2 YYEEEE. CDR3 length equals 13 residues. The CDR3 bases are TGTGCCAGCAGCTTCGGCGCTTACTACGAGCAGTACTTC. This codes for CASSFGAYYEQYF.

There are a few counts of this clonotype. The chain employs TRBV24-1 and TRBJ1-2; TRBD1 matches 7 bases. Per the germline V gene, CDR1 is KGHDR and CDR2 is SFDVKD. The trim removed 3 bases at V and 4 bases at J, leaving 4 bases unmatched. The CDR3 loop spans 14 amino acids. The CDR3 here is CATSDMGQPYGYTF. The CDR3 DNA is TGTGCCACCAGTGATATGGGACAGCCCTATGGCTACACCTTC.

The J gene is TRBJ2-1, the V gene TRBV12-3 or TRBV12-4; no reliable D call. The CDR3 runs 11 residues. The V and J ends lost 8 bases and 9 bases respectively, with 11 bases between them. CDR3 bases: TGTGCCAGCGCCTCGCCGGGTGAGCAGTTCTTC. Residues: CASASPGEQFF.

This sequence joins TRBV24-1 and TRBJ2-3, with D unresolved. Between the trimmed V and J ends, which lost 5 bases and 4 bases, there was a span of 6 bases. Germline V gene sequence: CDR1 KGHDR, CDR2 SFDVKD. CDR3 size: 12 residues. The CDR3 loop reads CATSVGSDTQYF. In nucleotides, the CDR3 is TGTGCCACCAGTGTGGGGTCAGATACGCAGTATTTT.

This clonotype was seen repeatedly, ten times or more. The genes are TRBV7-8 and TRBJ1-2, with 7 bases aligning to TRBD1. CDR3 length equals 15 residues. V lost 5 bases and J lost 8; bases outside the gene matches: 14. The germline CDR1 and CDR2 sequences are SGHVS and FQNEAQ. The CDR3 sequence: CASSRSPDRPDGYTF. The CDR3 coding sequence is TGTGCCAGCAGCAGATCCCCGGACAGGCCCGACGGCTACACCTTC.

V is TRBV11-3 and J is TRBJ2-5, with a possible D match to TRBD2 (5 bases). The germline V and J ends were trimmed by 5 bases and 7 bases, with 14 bases remaining between them. The germline V gene encodes CDR1 SGHNT and CDR2 YENEEA. This CDR3 region has 13 residues. CDR3 DNA: TGTGCCAGCAGCGACACTAACGGAGGGACCCAGTACTTC. Its translation is CASSDTNGGTQYF.

V gene TRBV5-4 combines with J gene TRBJ1-5, with D tentatively TRBD1 (5 bases). The CDR3 spans 15 residues. Trimming removed 4 bases at V and 0 bases at J, with 11 bases between. Germline V CDR1 and CDR2: SGHNT, YYREEE (reference sequence). As DNA, the CDR3 is TGTGCCAGCAGCAAGGACATCGATAGCAATCAGCCCCAGCATTTT. As protein: CASSKDIDSNQPQHF. The entire variable domain, with the rest obtained from reference TRBV5-4 and TRBJ1-5, is as follows: ETGVTQSPTHLIKTRGQQVTLRCSSQSGHNTVSWYQQALGQGPQFIFQYYREEENGRGNFPPRFSGLQFPNYSSELNVNALELDDSALYLCASSKDIDSNQPQHFGDGTRLSIL.

The V call is TRBV20-1, the J call TRBJ1-2; TRBD1 aligns across 10 bases. CDR1 and CDR2 from the germline V gene are DFQATT and SNEGSKA (reference sequence). The CDR3 length is 14 residues. V shed 6 bases, J shed 3 bases, and the junction held 7 bases outside the gene matches. This chain's CDR3 is CSAQDRGLDYGYTF. In DNA form, the CDR3 reads TGCAGTGCCCAAGACAGGGGGCTAGACTATGGCTACACCTTC.

This clonotype appeared many times. This chain uses TRBV7-2 with TRBJ2-1; the D is unclear. Germline V lookup: CDR1 SGHTA, CDR2 FQGNSA. This CDR3 region has 14 residues. The ends were cut back, 6 bases at V and 0 bases at J, with 9 bases in the middle. The CDR3 DNA is TGTGCCAGCAGGCACGGAAACTCCTACAATGAGCAGTTCTTC. Amino acid sequence: CASRHGNSYNEQFF.

V is TRBV29-1 and J is TRBJ1-1, with D hard to call. Germline loops: CDR1 SQVTM, CDR2 ANQGSEA. The V and J ends lost 3 bases and 6 bases respectively, with 14 bases between them. The CDR3 runs 13 residues. CDR3: CSVDSPGGPEAFF. Written as DNA, the CDR3 is TGCAGCGTTGATTCTCCAGGAGGCCCTGAAGCTTTCTTT.

In this sample, this clonotype turned up a few times. J is TRBJ2-5 and V is TRBV7-6; 13 nucleotides match TRBD2. The CDR3 is made up of 16 amino acids. After removal of 5 bases from V and 1 base from J, the junction contained 4 bases not matched to a gene. The germline V gene encodes CDR1 SGHVS and CDR2 FNYEAQ. The CDR3 loop reads CASSQGLAGVQETQYF. As DNA, the CDR3 is TGTGCCAGCAGCCAAGGACTAGCGGGGGTCCAAGAGACCCAGTACTTC.

This rearrangement joins TRBV20-1 to TRBJ2-7; no firm D call. Germline CDR1 and CDR2: DFQATT and SNEGSKA (reference sequence). CDR3 length: 13 residues. Trimming took 6 bases from V and 0 from J, leaving 12 bases between them. Written as DNA, the CDR3 is TGCAGTGCCCGACTTATTAGCTCCTACGAGCAGTACTTC. Amino acids: CSARLISSYEQYF.

The genes are TRBV10-3 and TRBJ2-1, with D possibly being TRBD1 (6 bases). Trimming removed 3 bases at V and 2 bases at J, with 14 bases between. The V gene's germline CDR1 is ENHRY and CDR2 SYGVKD. The CDR3 has 16 residues. The CDR3 here is CAISDPNRAPYNEQFF. The DNA of the CDR3 is TGTGCCATCAGTGACCCGAACAGGGCACCCTACAATGAGCAGTTCTTC.

A single count supports this clonotype. The J gene is TRBJ2-7, the V gene TRBV20-1, with D perhaps assigned TRBD1 or TRBD2 (5 bases each). Germline V lookup: CDR1 DFQATT, CDR2 SNEGSKA (reference sequence). Trimming removed 5 bases at V and 7 bases at J, with 21 bases between. CDR3 length: 14 amino acids. Here the CDR3 DNA reads TGCAGTGCTCGTAACCGGGACGTAGGTAGGGAGCAGTACTTC. Encoded protein: CSARNRDVGREQYF.

This clonotype was counted a few times. The V call is TRBV28, the J call TRBJ2-2; TRBD2 might be the D (5 bases). The CDR3 runs 15 residues. Looked up from germline, CDR1 is MDHEN and CDR2 is SYDVKM. V was trimmed by 6 bases and J by 2 bases, leaving 13 bases between them. CDR3 protein: CASRPGRGNTGELFF. CDR3 in DNA: TGTGCCAGCAGGCCGGGCCGGGGAAACACCGGGGAGCTGTTTTTT.

The chain couples TRBV13 to TRBJ2-1; D gene ambiguous. Trimming stripped 5 bases from V and 5 bases from J, with 16 bases between. Germline values: CDR1 PRHDT, CDR2 FYEKMQ (reference sequence). The CDR3 extends over 15 amino acids. The chain's CDR3 is CASSPDTSNHNEQFF. The CDR3 DNA reads as TGTGCCAGCAGCCCAGACACCTCGAACCACAATGAGCAGTTCTTC. Full variable domain (rest looked up from reference TRBV13 and TRBJ2-1): AAGVIQSPRHLIKEKRETATLKCYPIPRHDTVYWYQQGPGQDPQFLISFYEKMQSDKGSIPDRFSAQQFSDYHSELNMSSLELGDSALYFCASSPDTSNHNEQFFGPGTRLTVL.

This clonotype was observed once. It may be a read error: a sequence one base away is much more abundant. This chain connects TRBV12-3 or TRBV12-4 to TRBJ2-2; D is unresolved. Trimming took off 5 bases at V and 6 bases at J, with 13 bases between the two ends. This CDR3 is 14 amino acids long. CDR3 DNA sequence: TGTGCCAGCAGTCTTACTATCGGAGCCGGGGAGCTGTTTTTT. Its protein product is CASSLTIGAGELFF.

This clonotype was picked up many times. The V gene is TRBV7-2, the J gene TRBJ2-5; D could derive from TRBD1 or TRBD2 (6 bases each). Deletions cut 1 base from V and 5 bases from J, with 14 bases between. There are 15 residues in the CDR3. Germline V lookup: CDR1 SGHTA, CDR2 FQGNSA. CDR3 in DNA: TGTGCCAGCAGCTTAGAAGTCGGGGGCTGGGAGACCCAGTACTTC. Translated: CASSLEVGGWETQYF.

This clonotype was seen a handful of times. The J gene is TRBJ2-3, the V gene TRBV15; 7 positions match TRBD1. Trimming at V came to 2 bases and at J to 0 bases, leaving 5 bases not matched to a gene. The CDR3 totals 16 residues. Looked up from germline, CDR1 is LNHNV and CDR2 is YYDKDF (reference sequence). The CDR3 protein is CATSRSRGSSTDTQYF. In nucleotides, the CDR3 is TGTGCCACCAGCAGATCCAGGGGGTCTAGCACAGATACGCAGTATTTT.

The chain links TRBV29-1 to TRBJ1-1, with D perhaps TRBD1 (5 bases). This CDR3 has 14 amino acids. CDR1 is SQVTM and CDR2 is ANQGSEA in the germline V gene. V was trimmed by 4 bases and J by 4 bases, leaving 16 bases between them. As DNA, the CDR3 is TGCAGCGTTGTGCTGGGGCAGGGAGGCACTGAAGCTTTCTTT. Translating it yields CSVVLGQGGTEAFF.

This clonotype has a handful of counts. The genes are TRBV6-1 and TRBJ2-7; 11 bases are shared with TRBD1. The J segment lost 3 bases and the V segment lost 6 bases, leaving 13 bases of the junction unmatched. CDR3 length: 17 amino acids. CDR1 is MNHNS and CDR2 is SASEGT in the germline V gene. The CDR3 DNA is TGTGCCAGCAGCCCCAATATAAGGACAGGGGGCTTCTACGAGCAGTACTTC. This translates into CASSPNIRTGGFYEQYF.